The 32 T cell receptor beta chains reported below all come from one sample, sequenced in a study of long-term antiretroviral therapy in people with HIV. Survey-level resolution applied to immunoSEQ assay v3.0. Sequencing used immunoSEQ multiplex PCR; TCRdb keeps in-frame clones, though not all of them. The sample shows 25,000 to 35,000 clones, roughly 93% of them seen only once. This material consisted of unsorted PBMCs, taken around 6.5 years after starting antiretroviral therapy. The receptors originated from a woman between 40 and 50 years old with HIV.

CDR3 amino acids: CAISESPQSSYEQYF. The CDR3 DNA sequence: TGTGCCATCAGTGAGTCCCCACAGAGCTCCTACGAGCAGTACTTC. The chain joins TRBV10-3 to TRBJ2-7; D remains unclear. Germline values: CDR1 ENHRY, CDR2 SYGVKD. This CDR3 has 15 residues. V lost 0 bases and J lost 0, with 9 bases in between.

This chain links TRBV6-6 with TRBJ1-6; TRBD1 aligns across 10 bases. Per germline, CDR1 MNHNY and CDR2 SVGAGI (reference sequence). The CDR3 has 15 amino acids. V lost 7 bases and J lost 13; bases outside the gene matches: 13. CDR3 sequence reads: CASKTAPGQGMPLHF. Written as DNA, the CDR3 is TGTGCCAGCAAAACCGCTCCGGGACAGGGGATGCCCCTCCACTTT.

The chain recombines TRBV5-1 with TRBJ2-1; D is possibly TRBD2 (5 bases). Germline assignment: CDR1 SGHRS and CDR2 YFSETQ. V shed 6 bases and J shed 11 bases, with 12 bases lying between them. The CDR3 totals 11 residues. CDR3 region: CASTLGLKQFF. The DNA for the CDR3 is TGCGCCAGCACCCTCGGACTCAAGCAGTTCTTC.

This chain connects TRBV30 to TRBJ2-7; D may be TRBD1 (6 bases). The CDR3 extends over 12 amino acids. V lost 0 bases to trimming and J lost 4 bases, with 7 bases between them. Germline V lookup: CDR1 GTSNPN, CDR2 SVGIG (reference sequence). The CDR3 DNA sequence: TGTGCCTGGAGTGTGGGACAATACGAGCAGTACTTC. Protein sequence: CAWSVGQYEQYF. Filled out from reference TRBV30 and TRBJ2-7, the complete variable domain reads SQTIHQWPATLVQPVGSPLSLECTVEGTSNPNLYWYRQAAGRGLQLLFYSVGIGQISSEVPQNLSASRPQDRQFILSSKKLLLSDSGFYLCAWSVGQYEQYFGPGTRLTVT.

This chain uses TRBV7-9 with TRBJ1-2; D may be TRBD1 (5 bases). CDR1 and CDR2 from the germline V gene are SEHNR and FQNEAQ (reference sequence). CDR3 length: 15 amino acids. Between the trimmed V and J ends, which lost 5 bases and 1 base, there was a span of 14 bases. The CDR3 bases are TGTGCCAGCAGCCTCCGGGACGGTGATAACTATGGCTACACCTTC. Its protein product is CASSLRDGDNYGYTF.

The chain has TRBV7-2 and TRBJ1-1, with D possibly matching TRBD1 (6 bases). This CDR3 comprises 13 residues. Germline V lookup: CDR1 SGHTA, CDR2 FQGNSA. V dropped 5 bases and J dropped 6 bases, with 13 bases sitting between them. Here the CDR3 DNA reads TGTGCCAGCAGCCCTCGACAGGTCTCTGAAGCTTTCTTT. Amino acids: CASSPRQVSEAFF.

J is TRBJ1-2 and V is TRBV19; the match to TRBD1 covers 8 bases. CDR1 is LNHDA and CDR2 is SQIVND in the germline V gene (reference sequence). Germline trimming cut 9 bases from V and 0 bases from J; bases unmatched to any gene: 15. The CDR3 covers 17 residues. The CDR3 DNA is TGTGCCAGCCGAAAATTCGACAGGGGAAGTACTAACTATGGCTACACCTTC. Translation: CASRKFDRGSTNYGYTF.

The rearrangement joins TRBV18 to TRBJ1-5; D gene ambiguous. The germline V and J ends were trimmed by 3 bases and 4 bases, with 10 bases remaining between them. The CDR3 loop spans 14 amino acids. The germline V gene has CDR1 KGHSH and CDR2 LQKENI. The CDR3 region has the DNA TGTGCCAGCTCACCTCAGGACCGAAATCAGCCCCAGCATTTT. It codes for CASSPQDRNQPQHF. Using reference TRBV18 and TRBJ1-5 for the parts outside the CDR3, the full variable domain is NAGVMQNPRHLVRRRGQEARLRCSPMKGHSHVYWYRQLPEEGLKFMVYLQKENIIDESGMPKERFSAEFPKEGPSILRIQQVVRGDSAAYFCASSPQDRNQPQHFGDGTRLSIL.

This chain uses TRBV19 with TRBJ2-7; D gene ambiguous. V lost 5 bases to trimming and J lost 7 bases, with 15 bases between them. Germline lookup yields CDR1 LNHDA and CDR2 SQIVND (reference sequence). The CDR3 spans 13 residues. The CDR3 DNA follows: TGTGCCAGTAGTCCCCAGACATTTTCAGAGCAGTACTTC. Its translation is CASSPQTFSEQYF.

J is TRBJ1-1 and V is TRBV7-9, with D uncertain. Between the trimmed V and J ends, which lost 4 bases and 3 bases, there was a span of 9 bases. The CDR3 is 13 amino acids. Germline loops: CDR1 SEHNR, CDR2 FQNEAQ (reference sequence). The CDR3 reads CASSSQTHTEAFF. CDR3 bases: TGTGCCAGCAGCTCACAGACCCACACTGAAGCTTTCTTT.

The chain combines TRBV29-1 with TRBJ1-2; tentative D call: TRBD1 (5 bases). The germline V gene has CDR1 SQVTM and CDR2 ANQGSEA. This CDR3 contains 14 residues. V gave up 0 bases and J gave up 4 bases, with 12 bases separating them. The CDR3 sequence is CSVEDGATSYGYTF. The CDR3 DNA reads as TGCAGCGTTGAAGATGGGGCCACCTCCTATGGCTACACCTTC.

The chain uses TRBV9 and TRBJ2-3, with D unclear. Trimming removed 4 bases from V and 2 bases from J, with 8 bases in between. Germline values: CDR1 SGDLS, CDR2 YYNGEE. This CDR3 has 13 amino acids. The CDR3 protein is CASSIYFTDTQYF. In DNA form, the CDR3 reads TGTGCCAGCAGCATCTACTTCACAGATACGCAGTATTTT.

The genes are TRBV11-2 and TRBJ2-5; D may be TRBD2 (5 bases). CDR3 length: 14 residues. Trimming cost V 4 bases and J 5 bases, with 14 bases left between them. Looked up from germline, CDR1 is SGHAT and CDR2 is FQNNGV. The CDR3 spells CASSSRPGGETQYF. The CDR3 bases are TGTGCCAGCAGCTCGCGACCCGGCGGGGAGACCCAGTACTTC.

The chain combines TRBV5-1 with TRBJ2-7, with D possibly being TRBD1 or TRBD2 (7 bases each). Germline assignment: CDR1 SGHRS and CDR2 YFSETQ. V was trimmed by 0 bases and J by 9 bases, leaving 22 bases between them. The CDR3 runs 16 residues. The CDR3 region is CASSLDPSGGEEGQYF. The CDR3 nucleotides are TGCGCCAGCAGCTTGGACCCCTCAGGGGGGGAGGAAGGGCAGTACTTC.

CDR3 DNA: TGTGCCAGCAGCCGGGGGGGCCCCAGGGAGCAGTACTTC. This sequence encodes CASSRGGPREQYF. The genes are TRBV5-8 and TRBJ2-7, with TRBD2 matching over 8 bases. The germline V gene encodes CDR1 SGHTS and CDR2 YDEGEE. V lost 4 bases, J lost 7 bases, and 7 bases stayed unmatched. This CDR3 is built from 13 residues.

J is TRBJ1-2 and V is TRBV27; a possible D gene is TRBD1 (6 bases). The germline gives CDR1 MNHEY, CDR2 SMNVEV (reference sequence). Between the trimmed V and J ends, which lost 1 base and 7 bases, there was a span of 16 bases. This CDR3 has 15 residues. CDR3 sequence: CASSLFGTSFRGYTF. Here the CDR3 DNA reads TGTGCCAGCAGTTTATTCGGGACAAGTTTTCGTGGCTACACCTTC.

V usage is TRBV11-2 and J usage is TRBJ2-1; no firm D call. CDR1 and CDR2 from the germline V gene are SGHAT and FQNNGV. The CDR3 spans 15 residues. Trimming pared 5 bases from V and 5 bases from J, leaving 16 bases between. The CDR3 region is CASSPRRTQDNEQFF. The CDR3 region has the DNA TGTGCCAGCAGCCCTAGACGGACCCAAGACAATGAGCAGTTCTTC.

On this clone: A junction end diverges from the germline sequence, so it may reflect a read error. This rearrangement joins TRBV7-7 to TRBJ2-2; 12 bases match TRBD2. There are 17 residues in the CDR3. In germline, CDR1 is SSHAT, CDR2 FNYEAQ (reference sequence). The CDR3 nucleotides read TGTGCTAGCAGCCCCCGACTAGCGGGGGAGAACACCGGGGAGCTGTTTTTT. Protein: CASSPRLAGENTGELFF.

The chain recombines TRBV5-1 with TRBJ1-2; TRBD1 matches 9 bases. CDR3 length: 16 residues. V dropped 4 bases and J dropped 7; count of bases not matched to a gene: 14. The V gene's germline CDR1 is SGHRS and CDR2 YFSETQ. As DNA, the CDR3 is TGCGCCAGCAGCGATAACAGGGGGCTCGGACGCGGTGGCTACACCTTC. Protein sequence: CASSDNRGLGRGGYTF. Combining the CDR3 with reference TRBV5-1 and TRBJ1-2 gives the whole variable domain KAGVTQTPRYLIKTRGQQVTLSCSPISGHRSVSWYQQTPGQGLQFLFEYFSETQRNKGNFPGRFSGRQFSNSRSEMNVSTLELGDSALYLCASSDNRGLGRGGYTFGSGTRLTVV.

This chain connects TRBV19 to TRBJ1-4; no clear D. The germline gives CDR1 LNHDA, CDR2 SQIVND (reference sequence). V lost 7 bases and J lost 0, with 9 bases in between. The CDR3 loop spans 14 amino acids. The CDR3 spells CASKGSATNEKLFF. CDR3 DNA sequence: TGTGCCAGTAAGGGATCTGCAACTAATGAAAAACTGTTTTTT.

The genes are TRBV7-9 and TRBJ1-3, with a possible D match to TRBD1 (6 bases). Trimming took off 2 bases at V and 2 bases at J, with 13 bases between the two ends. CDR1 and CDR2 (germline): SEHNR, FQNEAQ (reference sequence). The CDR3 has 16 residues. The CDR3 sequence: CASSLMGASPGNTIYF. In DNA, the CDR3 is TGTGCCAGCAGCTTAATGGGGGCATCCCCTGGAAACACCATATATTTT.

The chain recombines TRBV6-5 with TRBJ1-2, with 10 bases matching TRBD1. The germline CDR1 and CDR2 sequences are MNHEY and SVGAGI. J gave up 7 bases and V 5 bases, and 7 bases lay outside the gene matches. There are 14 residues in the CDR3. The CDR3 loop reads CASSVGTGVSGYTF. The DNA of the CDR3 is TGTGCCAGCAGTGTTGGGACAGGGGTTAGTGGCTACACCTTC.

This chain connects TRBV10-2 to TRBJ2-5; TRBD1 is a possible D gene (6 bases). V was trimmed by 10 bases and J by 2 bases, leaving 20 bases between them. The CDR3 has 15 amino acids. Germline assignment: CDR1 WSHSY and CDR2 SAAADI. The CDR3 loop is CATREGTLSQETQYF. The DNA of the CDR3 is TGCGCCACCAGAGAGGGGACACTTAGTCAAGAGACCCAGTACTTC.

This clone occurred once. This chain links TRBV6-5 with TRBJ1-1, with D possibly being TRBD1 (5 bases). This CDR3 has 12 residues. Germline CDR1 and CDR2: MNHEY and SVGAGI. Trimming removed 4 bases from V and 8 bases from J, with 11 bases in between. CDR3 sequence reads: CASSSIWGEAFF. CDR3 in DNA: TGTGCCAGCAGTTCCATTTGGGGGGAAGCTTTCTTT.

The chain employs TRBV10-3 and TRBJ1-1, with TRBD1 as a possible D gene (5 bases). The CDR3 consists of 14 residues. With 6 bases removed from V and 1 base from J, the gap between germline ends came to 12 bases. Germline V CDR1 and CDR2: ENHRY, SYGVKD. The DNA for the CDR3 is TGTGCCATCAGAAAAGGGACGGAGAACACTGAAGCTTTCTTT. The encoded protein is CAIRKGTENTEAFF.

This clone appeared a single time. The chain joins TRBV2 to TRBJ1-5, with D perhaps TRBD1 (6 bases). The V end lost 2 bases, the J end lost 2 bases, and 7 bases lay between the germline ends. Germline CDR1 is SNHLY and CDR2 is FYNNEI. The CDR3 has 14 residues. CDR3 region: CASSEQGRNQPQHF. In nucleotides, the CDR3 is TGTGCCAGCAGTGAACAGGGGCGCAATCAGCCCCAGCATTTT.

This chain joins TRBV2 and TRBJ1-2, with a tentative D call TRBD1 (5 bases). Germline V gene lookup returns CDR1 SNHLY and CDR2 FYNNEI. Trimming cost V 4 bases and J 4 bases, with 19 bases left between them. The CDR3 has 16 amino acids. The CDR3 DNA reads as TGTGCCAGCAGTGGACACTCCTTCGTGGGACTCTATGGCTACACCTTC. It codes for CASSGHSFVGLYGYTF.

The chain carries TRBV4-3 and TRBJ2-1; 7 bases fit TRBD1. CDR3 length: 16 residues. The junction had 12 bases not matched to a gene; V was cut back by 0 bases and J by 10 bases. Germline loops: CDR1 LGHNA, CDR2 YSLEER. In DNA form, the CDR3 reads TGCGCCAGCAGCCAAGATTTGGGGAGACAGGGCACAGAGCAGTTCTTC. This translates into CASSQDLGRQGTEQFF.

The rearrangement joins TRBV9 to TRBJ2-6; the D call may be TRBD1 or TRBD2 (5 bases each). The CDR3 contains 19 residues. Germline CDR1 is SGDLS and CDR2 is YYNGEE. With 0 bases removed from V and 0 bases from J, the gap between germline ends came to 16 bases. CDR3 amino acids: CASSVGVKGRFSGANVLTF. In DNA form, the CDR3 reads TGTGCCAGCAGCGTAGGAGTTAAGGGACGTTTCTCTGGGGCCAACGTCCTGACTTTC.

This chain uses TRBV6-6 with TRBJ2-7, with 9 bases lining up with TRBD2. The V gene end was trimmed by 7 bases and the J gene end by 0 bases; junction bases not matched to a gene: 4. The CDR3 length is 14 residues. CDR1 MNHNY and CDR2 SVGAGI come from the germline V gene (reference sequence). CDR3 bases: TGTGCCAGCACCCTAGCGGGGACCTCCTACGAGCAGTACTTC. Its protein product is CASTLAGTSYEQYF.

This chain links TRBV9 with TRBJ2-5, with a tentative D call TRBD1 (6 bases). Germline CDR1 SGDLS, CDR2 YYNGEE. The germline V and J ends were trimmed by 0 bases and 4 bases, with 16 bases remaining between them. The CDR3 runs 16 residues. CDR3 region: CASSVGQGNVGETQYF. The DNA of the CDR3 is TGTGCCAGCAGCGTAGGGCAGGGGAATGTGGGAGAGACCCAGTACTTC. Full variable domain (outside the CDR3, taken from reference TRBV9 and TRBJ2-5): DSGVTQTPKHLITATGQRVTLRCSPRSGDLSVYWYQQSLDQGLQFLIQYYNGEERAKGNILERFSAQQFPDLHSELNLSSLELGDSALYFCASSVGQGNVGETQYFGPGTRLLVL.

The table lists this clone with a count of one. The chain recombines TRBV7-6 with TRBJ2-5, with 8 positions matching TRBD1. In germline, CDR1 is SGHVS, CDR2 FNYEAQ. CDR3 length: 15 residues. V gave up 3 bases and J gave up 4 bases; unmatched junction bases: 7. The CDR3 protein is CASSFQGARGETQYF. CDR3 DNA: TGTGCCAGCAGCTTCCAGGGGGCGCGGGGAGAGACCCAGTACTTC.